The TCR beta chain under discussion was sequenced for a study of cytomegalovirus exposure and HLA in healthy donors. This clone turned up a few times. Primers for the PCR totalled 60 Vbeta and 13 Jbeta. Clones were read by immunoSEQ multiplex PCR, and TCRdb kept only the in-frame ones, dropping some. The sample includes hundreds of thousands of clones, approximately 84% of them seen just once. The CDR3 is 14 amino acids. The V gene's germline CDR1 is MNHNS and CDR2 SASEGT. Trimming left V 4 bases short and J 2 bases short, with 8 bases between. The material sequenced was PBMCs. The chain links TRBV6-1 to TRBJ2-2; D uncertain. The clonotype was recovered from a girl aged 2 to 9 in good health and CMV-seronegative. The CDR3 DNA reads TGTGCCAGCAGTGGACAAATAAACACCGGGGAGCTGTTTTTT. Its translation is CASSGQINTGELFF.